These T cell receptor beta chains were read from a single sample in a study of beta chain features in type 1 diabetes. Clones were read by immunoSEQ multiplex PCR, and TCRdb kept only the in-frame ones, dropping some. The sample shows around 500,000 clones, around 30% of them seen only once. Sequencing was carried out using naive CD4+ T cells from blood. The source is a man in his late teens or twenties in good health. Both conserved end residues are part of each CDR3. A D gene is named only where the DNA matches it firmly. The size field is filled for only some rows; it gives once, few, many or a size class.

TRBV29-1,TRBJ1-5,few,13,-,TGCAGCTTTGCATCCGGGCTCAATCAGCCCCAGCATTTT,CSFASGLNQPQHF
TRBV7-2,TRBJ2-4,-,12,-,TGTGCCAGCAGTAATCCTGAGGCAATTCAGTACTTC,CASSNPEAIQYF
TRBV28,TRBJ2-7,few,14,-,TGTGCCAGCAGTTTACAGGGGCCTACCTACGAGCAGTACTTC,CASSLQGPTYEQYF
TRBV19,TRBJ2-5,-,10,-,TGTGCCAGTATACAAGAGACCCAGTACTTC,CASIQETQYF
TRBV16,TRBJ1-2,once,15,TRBD1,TGTGCCAGCAGCCCCGAGGGGACAGGGACCTATGGCTACACCTTC,CASSPEGTGTYGYTF
TRBV9,TRBJ2-1,-,16,TRBD2,TGTGCCAGCAGCGCTTACGGGACTAGCGGGAGCAATGAGCAGTTCTTC,CASSAYGTSGSNEQFF
TRBV6-1,TRBJ1-1,-,13,-,TGTGCCAGCAGTGCGATTATGAACACTGAAGCTTTCTTT,CASSAIMNTEAFF
TRBV7-8,TRBJ1-1,few,15,TRBD1,TGTGCCAGCAGCCCCCTAAGGGGGCCGAACACTGAAGCTTTCTTT,CASSPLRGPNTEAFF
TRBV29-1,TRBJ2-7,-,13,-,TGCAGCGTTGTGCCGGGACTGTCCCTGAAGCAGTACTTC,CSVVPGLSLKQYF
TRBV25-1,TRBJ2-3,-,15,TRBD2,TGTGCCAGCAGTGAATGGGCGGGAGGTTCAGATACGCAGTATTTT,CASSEWAGGSDTQYF
TRBV28,TRBJ2-5,-,15,TRBD2,TGTGCCAGCACCCGAGGACTAGCGGGTTCAGAGACCCAGTACTTC,CASTRGLAGSETQYF
TRBV28,TRBJ2-7,-,16,TRBD1,TGTGCCATCCGCGGTGGGACAGGGCTCGATGGGTACGAGCAGTACTTC,CAIRGGTGLDGYEQYF
TRBV10-3,TRBJ2-5,-,13,-,TGTGCCATCAGTGTCGGGCCCGAGGGGGCCCAGTACTTC,CAISVGPEGAQYF
TRBV11-2,TRBJ2-7,few,15,-,TGTGCCAGCAGCTTAGATCCAAACGGAATCTACGAGCAGTACTTC,CASSLDPNGIYEQYF
TRBV29-1,TRBJ2-3,-,13,TRBD1,TGCAGCGTGGACAGGGCTAGCACAGATACGCAGTATTTT,CSVDRASTDTQYF
TRBV2,TRBJ2-3,-,14,TRBD2,TGTGCCAGCGGAGCTAGCGGGAGGACAGATACGCAGTATTTT,CASGASGRTDTQYF
TRBV29-1,TRBJ2-1,-,15,TRBD2,TGCAGCGTCTCACTAAGCGGGAGCTCCTACAATGAGCAGTTCTTC,CSVSLSGSSYNEQFF
TRBV25-1,TRBJ1-2,-,12,-,TGTGCCAGCAGTGAATCAGGGGCCGGCTACACCTTC,CASSESGAGYTF
TRBV7-2,TRBJ2-7,-,14,TRBD2,TGTGCCAGCAGCTTCCTAGCGGGGGGTTACGAGCAGTACTTC,CASSFLAGGYEQYF
TRBV9,TRBJ2-2,few,16,-,TGTGCCAGCAGCGTAGTGGCACTAACGAACACCGGGGAGCTGTTTTTT,CASSVVALTNTGELFF
TRBV13,TRBJ2-6,-,13,-,TGTGCCAGCAGCTTGTCTGGGGCCAACGTCCTGACTTTC,CASSLSGANVLTF
TRBV19,TRBJ2-1,-,13,-,TGTGCCAGTAGTGACCGCCGATTCAATGAGCAGTTCTTC,CASSDRRFNEQFF
TRBV5-6,TRBJ2-7,few,13,-,TGTGCCAGCAGCTTCGAGTTTTCCTACGAGCAGTACTTC,CASSFEFSYEQYF
TRBV21-1,TRBJ1-5,-,14,-,TGTGCCAGCAGCCCTCGGACGGAGAATCAGCCCCAGCATTTT,CASSPRTENQPQHF
TRBV7-8,TRBJ2-7,few,16,TRBD2,TGTGCCAGCAGCCCGGATAGCGGGAGGCATTCCTACGAGCAGTACTTC,CASSPDSGRHSYEQYF
TRBV19,TRBJ2-1,few,13,TRBD2,TGTGCCAGTAGCAATAAGGCGGGACTAGAGCAGTTCTTC,CASSNKAGLEQFF
TRBV25-1,TRBJ2-1,few,16,-,TGTGCCAGTAGGGCGGATAAGCGGAGCTCCTACAATGAGCAGTTCTTC,CASRADKRSSYNEQFF
TRBV29-1,TRBJ2-1,-,14,TRBD1,TGCAGCGTCCCGGACAGGTACTATAACAATGAGCAGTTCTTC,CSVPDRYYNNEQFF
TRBV15,TRBJ2-7,-,13,-,TGTGCCACCAGCAGAACGACCGCGACCGAGCAGTACTTC,CATSRTTATEQYF
TRBV6-6,TRBJ1-2,once,12,TRBD1,TGTGCCAGCAGGCCCGACAGGGGTGGCTACACCTTC,CASRPDRGGYTF
TRBV25-1,TRBJ2-2,-,17,TRBD2,TGTGCCAGCAGTGAATTCGGACTAGCGGGGAACACCGGGGAGCTGTTTTTT,CASSEFGLAGNTGELFF
TRBV5-6,TRBJ1-1,few,14,-,TGTGCCAGCAGCTTGCACAGAATGAACACTGAAGCTTTCTTT,CASSLHRMNTEAFF
TRBV6-5,TRBJ2-5,-,13,TRBD1,TGTGCCACCAAACGACAGGGCACAGAGACCCAGTACTTC,CATKRQGTETQYF
TRBV7-2,TRBJ1-5,few,15,TRBD1,TGTGCCAGCAGCCAGGGACAGGGTATGTTGCAGCCCCAGCATTTT,CASSQGQGMLQPQHF
TRBV29-1,TRBJ2-1,few,13,TRBD1,TGCAGCGTTCTCGAGGGGGCCAATAATGAGCAGTTCTTC,CSVLEGANNEQFF
TRBV7-2,TRBJ2-1,-,14,-,TGTGCCAGCAGCTTAGGTCCTGGGTACAATGAGCAGTTCTTC,CASSLGPGYNEQFF
TRBV6-1,TRBJ2-2,-,15,-,TGTGCCAGCAGTGAATTGGGACGGCGCACCGGGGAGCTGTTTTTT,CASSELGRRTGELFF
TRBV7-2,TRBJ2-3,-,15,-,TGTGCCAGCAGCTTTAGGACTATCATCACAGATACGCAGTATTTT,CASSFRTIITDTQYF
TRBV5-1,TRBJ2-3,few,15,TRBD2,TGCGCCAGCAGTTTTGGGACTAGAAGTCCGGATACGCAGTATTTT,CASSFGTRSPDTQYF
TRBV5-4,TRBJ2-1,few,14,-,TGTGCCAGCAGTAGCCGGGCCCAGTACAATGAGCAGTTCTTC,CASSSRAQYNEQFF
TRBV29-1,TRBJ2-2,-,11,-,TGCAGCATTCAGGGGACCGGGGAGCTGTTTTTT,CSIQGTGELFF
TRBV29-1,TRBJ2-5,-,13,-,TGCAGCGTTGAAGCCAGGGGCTGGGAGACCCAGTACTTC,CSVEARGWETQYF
TRBV7-9,TRBJ2-1,-,15,-,TGTGCCAGCGGAAAGAAAGCGGGACACTACAATGAGCAGTTCTTC,CASGKKAGHYNEQFF
TRBV6-1,TRBJ2-7,few,11,-,TGTGCCAGCAGTATTTCCTACGAGCAGTACTTC,CASSISYEQYF
TRBV2,TRBJ2-1,few,15,-,TGTGCCAGCAGTGAAGTGGCGGGCTCCTACAATGAGCAGTTCTTC,CASSEVAGSYNEQFF
TRBV10-3,TRBJ2-7,few,17,-,TGTGCCATCAGTGACTCGCGCGGGACGATCATTTGGGGGGAGCAGTACTTC,CAISDSRGTIIWGEQYF
TRBV7-9,TRBJ2-1,-,16,TRBD2,TGTGCCAGCAGCAAGGATACGGGGGGATTGTCCCATGAGCAGTTCTTC,CASSKDTGGLSHEQFF
TRBV5-4,TRBJ2-4,few,14,-,TGTGCCAGCAGCTCTACAGGGGCCAAAAACATTCAGTACTTC,CASSSTGAKNIQYF
TRBV27,TRBJ2-1,-,17,TRBD2,TGTGCCAGCAGTTTCCTAGGACTAGCGGACATCTACAATGAGCAGTTCTTC,CASSFLGLADIYNEQFF
TRBV19,TRBJ2-2,-,14,-,TGTGCCAGTTCCCCGGGGGGCGACACCGGGGAGCTGTTTTTT,CASSPGGDTGELFF